The 26 T cell receptor beta chains listed next were all sequenced from one sample in a study of control samples from healthy donors and cancer patients (dated by TCRdb to about 2020). Library preparation employed the immunoSEQ multiplex PCR assay. This is the immuneACCESS table as TCRdb keeps it, with only in-frame sequences that have V and J called. A part of the clones is gone; compared with another copy, unresolved V genes explain less than half, and the rest is unexplained. In all, the sample holds about 120,000 clones, and around 93% of those were seen once. Jointly, the top ten make up about 1.9% of the sample. Specimen: blood. These receptors came from a woman between 45 and 65 years old in good health.

This chain joins TRBV5-1 and TRBJ2-7; D perhaps matches TRBD2 (7 bases). Germline V gene data show CDR1 as SGHRS and CDR2 as YFSETQ. V was pared by 0 bases and J by 2 bases, with 21 bases between. CDR3 size: 18 residues. The CDR3 nucleotides read TGCGCCAGCAGCTTGGCCACACTGGGCGGGGGCATAGCCTACGAGCAGTACTTC. Translated, it gives CASSLATLGGGIAYEQYF. Complete variable domain (other parts from reference TRBV5-1 and TRBJ2-7): KAGVTQTPRYLIKTRGQQVTLSCSPISGHRSVSWYQQTPGQGLQFLFEYFSETQRNKGNFPGRFSGRQFSNSRSEMNVSTLELGDSALYLCASSLATLGGGIAYEQYFGPGTRLTVT.

The V and J genes are TRBV5-5 and TRBJ2-3; the D is unclear. The CDR3 covers 14 residues. V was trimmed by 0 bases and J by 2 bases, leaving 7 bases between them. Germline V gene lookup returns CDR1 SGHKS and CDR2 YYEKEE (reference sequence). This CDR3 is CASSLGTTTDTQYF. In DNA form, the CDR3 reads TGTGCCAGCAGCTTGGGAACAACCACAGATACGCAGTATTTT.

V and J are TRBV3-1 (or the pseudogene TRBV3-2) and TRBJ1-2; D remains ambiguous. Germline V gives CDR1 LGHDT, CDR2 YNNKEL (reference sequence). The length of the CDR3 is 12 residues. V was clipped by 4 bases and J by 2 bases, with 5 bases between them. CDR3 DNA sequence: TGTGCCAGCAGCCCTGGGAACTATGGCTACACCTTC. Amino acid sequence: CASSPGNYGYTF.

The CDR3 loop reads CASTPTGKAFF. CDR3 DNA sequence: TGTGCCAGCACCCCGACAGGAAAAGCTTTCTTT. This chain links TRBV7-9 with TRBJ1-1, with D tentatively TRBD1 (6 bases). From germline, CDR1 is SEHNR and CDR2 FQNEAQ (reference sequence). CDR3 length equals 11 residues. V gave up 7 bases and J gave up 9 bases, with 12 bases separating them.

The chain carries TRBV28 and TRBJ1-5; 7 nucleotides match TRBD1. Germline CDR1 reads MDHEN; CDR2 reads SYDVKM. The CDR3 is 18 residues long. The junction had 15 bases not matched to a gene; V was cut back by 5 bases and J by 2 bases. CDR3 in amino acids: CASSLPRGGGRGNQPQHF. The CDR3 DNA reads as TGTGCCAGCAGTCTCCCCAGAGGGGGCGGCCGGGGCAATCAGCCCCAGCATTTT.

V usage is TRBV19 and J usage is TRBJ1-2; maybe TRBD1 (5 bases). CDR3 length: 14 amino acids. Germline CDR1 LNHDA, CDR2 SQIVND (reference sequence). Between the trimmed V and J ends, which lost 6 bases and 5 bases, there was a span of 16 bases. The DNA for the CDR3 is TGTGCCAGTAGAGATATACAGGATCGGTATGGCTACACCTTC. Protein sequence: CASRDIQDRYGYTF.

This chain connects TRBV6-1 to TRBJ1-2; no definite D call. Germline-derived CDR1 and CDR2 are MNHNS and SASEGT. Trimming cost V 2 bases and J 4 bases, with 8 bases left between them. This CDR3 has 13 residues. In nucleotides, the CDR3 is TGTGCCAGCAGTGAACCAGGAACCTATGGCTACACCTTC. Translated, it gives CASSEPGTYGYTF.

The chain links TRBV28 to TRBJ2-7; 8 nucleotides line up with TRBD1. CDR1 is MDHEN, CDR2 SYDVKM, per germline. The CDR3 extends over 13 amino acids. Trimming took 2 bases from V and 12 from J; bases not matched to a gene: 9. The CDR3 spells CASSLSGTGRTYF. The CDR3 DNA is TGTGCCAGCAGTTTAAGTGGGACAGGACGGACGTACTTC.

V usage is TRBV3-1 (or the pseudogene TRBV3-2) and J usage is TRBJ2-3; 7 bases are a match to TRBD1. The length of the CDR3 is 16 residues. The V segment lost 2 bases and the J segment 1 base; nucleotides outside the gene matches: 6. Germline assignment: CDR1 LGHDT and CDR2 YNNKEL (reference sequence). The CDR3 DNA reads as TGTGCCAGCAGCCAACGGGACAGAAGTGGCACAGATACGCAGTATTTT. Encoded protein: CASSQRDRSGTDTQYF.

The gene calls are TRBV18 and TRBJ1-5, with TRBD1 matching over 12 bases. V shed 3 bases and J 2 bases; nucleotides not matched to a gene: 5. Germline lookup yields CDR1 KGHSH and CDR2 LQKENI. This CDR3 is 17 amino acids long. The CDR3 region is CASSPGTGGVGNQPQHF. The CDR3 DNA sequence: TGTGCCAGCTCACCTGGGACAGGGGGCGTCGGCAATCAGCCCCAGCATTTT.

The chain has TRBV6-1 and TRBJ1-3, with D maybe TRBD1 (5 bases). Germline V gene sequence: CDR1 MNHNS, CDR2 SASEGT. The V and J ends lost 2 bases and 1 base respectively, with 12 bases between them. This CDR3 has 16 amino acids. CDR3 region: CASSERGVASGNTIYF. The CDR3 DNA reads TGTGCCAGCAGTGAAAGAGGGGTAGCATCTGGAAACACCATATATTTT.

The chain links TRBV11-3 to TRBJ1-2, with TRBD1 matching over 9 bases. CDR1 SGHNT and CDR2 YENEEA come from the germline V gene. V gave up 5 bases and J gave up 11 bases; unmatched junction bases: 9. The CDR3 loop spans 13 amino acids. DNA of the CDR3: TGTGCCAGCAGCCCGGGACAGGGAGGACCGTACACCTTC. Translating it yields CASSPGQGGPYTF.

The V and J genes are TRBV5-1 and TRBJ2-3, with D tentatively TRBD2 (5 bases). The germline V gene has CDR1 SGHRS and CDR2 YFSETQ. The CDR3 sequence is 15 residues long. V lost 5 bases to trimming and J lost 2 bases, with 15 bases between them. CDR3 in amino acids: CASSTGGTFTDTQYF. DNA of the CDR3: TGCGCCAGCAGTACTGGAGGTACCTTCACAGATACGCAGTATTTT.

The chain has TRBV27 and TRBJ1-1; TRBD1 matches at 10 bases. Looked up from germline, CDR1 is MNHEY and CDR2 is SMNVEV (reference sequence). The CDR3 extends over 15 amino acids. With V trimmed by 5 bases and J by 2 bases, 5 bases remained unmatched. The CDR3 coding sequence is TGTGCCAGCAGTCCGCGGACAGGGGGAAACACTGAAGCTTTCTTT. Translating it yields CASSPRTGGNTEAFF.

The V gene is TRBV20-1, the J gene TRBJ2-3, with TRBD2 matching over 8 bases. Germline V gene data show CDR1 as DFQATT and CDR2 as SNEGSKA (reference sequence). The length of the CDR3 is 15 residues. V gave up 3 bases and J gave up 3 bases; unmatched junction bases: 8. CDR3 sequence: CSASQREKGTDTQYF. The CDR3 nucleotides read TGCAGTGCTAGTCAGCGGGAGAAGGGGACAGATACGCAGTATTTT.

The chain joins TRBV2 to TRBJ2-5, with a tentative D call TRBD2 (6 bases). The V end was cut by 8 bases, the J end by 4 bases, with 17 bases between. CDR3 length: 14 residues. CDR1 SNHLY and CDR2 FYNNEI come from the germline V gene. The CDR3 reads CASVRESMGETQYF. Written as DNA, the CDR3 is TGTGCCAGCGTACGGGAGTCTATGGGAGAGACCCAGTACTTC.

A few counts support this clone. V gene TRBV27 combines with J gene TRBJ1-1; 10 bases agree with TRBD1. Per germline, CDR1 MNHEY and CDR2 SMNVEV (reference sequence). There are 13 residues in the CDR3. The V and J ends lost 6 bases and 5 bases, in that order; junction bases with no gene match: 3. This chain's CDR3 is CASSDRGHTEAFF. The CDR3 nucleotides are TGTGCCAGCAGCGACAGGGGGCATACTGAAGCTTTCTTT.

This chain uses TRBV30 with TRBJ2-1, with 11 positions matching TRBD2. The CDR3 extends over 13 amino acids. J was trimmed by 10 bases and V by 6 bases; bases with no gene match: 8. Germline V gene sequence: CDR1 GTSNPN, CDR2 SVGIG (reference sequence). For the CDR3, the DNA is TGTGCCTGTACACTAGCGGGAGCCCTGGAGCAGTTCTTC. It specifies CACTLAGALEQFF.

This clone was picked up one time. The rearrangement links TRBV27 to TRBJ1-2, with 8 bases that match TRBD1. With V trimmed by 1 base and J by 4 bases, 14 bases remained unmatched. The V gene's germline CDR1 is MNHEY and CDR2 SMNVEV (reference sequence). The CDR3 runs 18 residues. The CDR3 spells CASSLLGRTGLGSYGYTF. Written as DNA, the CDR3 is TGTGCCAGCAGTTTATTGGGCCGGACAGGGCTCGGCAGCTATGGCTACACCTTC.

The chain has TRBV5-1 and TRBJ2-3; 7 bases are a match to TRBD1. Trimming cost V 5 bases and J 1 base; bases outside gene matches: 10. The CDR3 is 16 amino acids. In germline, CDR1 is SGHRS, CDR2 YFSETQ. Here the CDR3 reads CASSRDHRGGTDTQYF. For the CDR3, the DNA is TGCGCCAGCAGTCGTGACCACAGGGGAGGCACAGATACGCAGTATTTT.

The chain joins TRBV6-1 to TRBJ1-6, with D perhaps TRBD1 (6 bases). The CDR3 consists of 16 residues. Trimming took off 1 base at V and 9 bases at J, with 16 bases between the two ends. CDR1 and CDR2 (germline): MNHNS, SASEGT. The CDR3 DNA reads as TGTGCCAGCAGTGAAGATGTCAGGGGAAAACTTTCACCCCTCCACTTT. As protein: CASSEDVRGKLSPLHF.

The rearrangement joins TRBV6-2 or TRBV6-3 to TRBJ2-1, with D possibly TRBD2 on 5 matching bases. Trimming shortened V by 6 bases and J by 10 bases, and 25 bases separated the two germline ends. This CDR3 is built from 16 residues. From germline, CDR1 is MNHEY and CDR2 SVGEGT. The CDR3 nucleotides are TGTGCCAGCAGCCGCGTGCGCGCGGGCGCTGAGGGAGAGCAGTTCTTC. Its translation is CASSRVRAGAEGEQFF.

This CDR3 is CASSYAGTGVDEQYF. CDR3 DNA: TGTGCCAGCAGTTACGCTGGGACAGGGGTTGACGAGCAGTACTTC. The chain has TRBV6-5 and TRBJ2-7, with 10 bases aligning to TRBD1. The CDR3 spans 15 residues. Trimming took 2 bases from V and 5 from J; bases not matched to a gene: 6. Germline V gene sequence: CDR1 MNHEY, CDR2 SVGAGI.

V and J are TRBV18 and TRBJ1-1; D is unclear. V lost 3 bases to trimming and J lost 0 bases, with 17 bases between them. This CDR3 comprises 17 residues. Germline CDR1 KGHSH, CDR2 LQKENI. This CDR3 reads CASSPSPGILMNTEAFF. The CDR3 nucleotides read TGTGCCAGCTCACCTTCCCCCGGGATTCTCATGAACACTGAAGCTTTCTTT.

This sequence joins TRBV29-1 and TRBJ1-3, with 8 bases matching TRBD1. V gave up 5 bases and J gave up 3 bases; unmatched junction bases: 3. Germline-derived CDR1 and CDR2 are SQVTM and ANQGSEA. The CDR3 consists of 13 residues. The CDR3 spells CSVRTGSGNTIYF. Written as DNA, the CDR3 is TGCAGCGTTCGGACAGGGAGTGGAAACACCATATATTTT. Looking up the rest from reference TRBV29-1 and TRBJ1-3 gives the full variable domain: SAVISQKPSRDICQRGTSLTIQCQVDSQVTMMFWYRQQPGQSLTLIATANQGSEATYESGFVIDKFPISRPNLTFSTLTVSNMSPEDSSIYLCSVRTGSGNTIYFGEGSWLTVV.

This chain uses TRBV7-8 with TRBJ2-7; TRBD1 agrees at 7 bases. Germline loops: CDR1 SGHVS, CDR2 FQNEAQ. J lost 3 bases, V lost 4 bases, and 3 bases had no gene match. This CDR3 is built from 13 residues. CDR3 in amino acids: CASSWNRGYEQYF. The CDR3 nucleotides read TGTGCCAGCAGCTGGAACAGGGGCTACGAGCAGTACTTC.